This T cell receptor beta chain was identified in a study of graft-versus-host responses after intestinal transplantation. Study summary: Each transplant was multivisceral, liver-intestinal, or isolated intestinal. All of the recipients had induction that used anti-thymocyte globulin, then tacrolimus and steroids for two to four years. Regarding the study as a whole: Detected in recipient marrow were GvH clones, some of which were first observed in ileum or blood. Allografts of one patient group, those with graft-donor T cell macrochimerism, had high graft-versus-host to host-versus-graft clonal ratios.

Per the germline V gene, CDR1 is SNHLY and CDR2 is FYNNEI. Trimming removed 4 bases from V and 2 bases from J, with 8 bases in between. The CDR3 is made up of 13 amino acids. Clones were sequenced by immunoSEQ multiplex PCR, and TCRdb holds only the in-frame ones, with some missing. The data show 99,000 or so clones, roughly nine tenths seen once. This clone was recorded only once. The antigen remains unidentified. The TCR sequence derives from a human donor who received an intestinal transplant. Here the sequenced sample was unstimulated CD4+ T cells sorted from spleen or lymph node cells, taken before intestinal transplant. The chain links TRBV2 to TRBJ2-5, with D possibly TRBD2 on 6 matching bases. The CDR3 DNA reads as TGTGCCAGCAGTGGGGACTCACAAGAGACCCAGTACTTC. This encodes CASSGDSQETQYF.